Listed below are T cell receptor beta chains from one sample, sequenced in a study of blood T cell repertoires in COVID-19. Assay used: immunoSEQ multiplex PCR; TCRdb lists only in-frame clones, some missing. Of approximately 230,000 clones listed, approximately 84% were seen once; the top ten hold approximately 16%. The sequencing input was PBMCs or T cells enriched from blood (not recorded which). The receptors originated from a man in his forties who had recovered from COVID-19. Each CDR3 is given with its conserved first and last residue. A D gene is named only where the DNA matches it firmly. Clone size, where shown, is once, few, many, or a class for clones that have expanded.

length | J | size | V | D | DNA | CDR3
13 | TRBJ1-1 | NA | TRBV7-2 | NA | TGTGCCAGCAGCTTAGTATATCCGGGAGGAGCTTTCTTT | CASSLVYPGGAFF
14 | TRBJ2-3 | NA | TRBV11-3 | NA | TGTGCCAGCAGCTTAGGTCGGGGGACAGATACGCAGTATTTT | CASSLGRGTDTQYF
15 | TRBJ2-7 | few | TRBV5-4 | TRBD2 | TGTGCCAGCAGCAACTTAGCGGGAGGAGGCTACGAGCAGTACTTC | CASSNLAGGGYEQYF
16 | TRBJ1-1 | few | TRBV3-1/TRBV3-2 | NA | TGTGCCAGCAGCCAAGATCTGGGAGTTATGAACACTGAAGCTTTCTTT | CASSQDLGVMNTEAFF
16 | TRBJ1-6 | NA | TRBV7-8 | NA | TGTGCCAGCAGCTTAGTGTCAGGGGTTTTTAATTCACCCCTCCACTTT | CASSLVSGVFNSPLHF
14 | TRBJ1-6 | NA | TRBV30 | NA | TGTGCCTGGAGTGTATCAGGGAATAATTCACCCCTCCACTTT | CAWSVSGNNSPLHF
13 | TRBJ2-5 | NA | TRBV30 | TRBD2 | TGTGCCTGGGAGGAGCGGGGCGGGGAGACCCAGTACTTC | CAWEERGGETQYF
15 | TRBJ2-2 | NA | TRBV11-1 | TRBD1 | TGTGCCAGCCTCAAGACAGGGGCGAACACCGGGGAGCTGTTTTTT | CASLKTGANTGELFF
15 | TRBJ2-1 | NA | TRBV7-9 | NA | TGTGCCAGCAGGCAGTACGCCCGCTCCTACAATGAGCAGTTCTTC | CASRQYARSYNEQFF
15 | TRBJ2-1 | NA | TRBV19 | TRBD2 | TGTGCCAGTAGTATACTAGCGGGCCTTTACAATGAGCAGTTCTTC | CASSILAGLYNEQFF
16 | TRBJ2-3 | NA | TRBV6-4 | TRBD2 | TGTGCCAGCAGTGACTCGAGTAGCGGGGGGGCCGATACGCAGTATTTT | CASSDSSSGGADTQYF
14 | TRBJ1-3 | NA | TRBV9 | NA | TGTGCCAGCAGCACCCTAAGCTCTGGAAACACCATATATTTT | CASSTLSSGNTIYF
16 | TRBJ1-4 | NA | TRBV19 | NA | TGTGCCAGTAGTAGACAGCACAGGGCAACTAATGAAAAACTGTTTTTT | CASSRQHRATNEKLFF
13 | TRBJ2-7 | NA | TRBV6-5 | NA | TGTGCCGCAAGGACAGACACTCACTACGAGCAGTACTTC | CAARTDTHYEQYF
14 | TRBJ2-3 | NA | TRBV6-5 | NA | TGTGCCAGCAGCCTTGGACTACCCACAGATACGCAGTATTTT | CASSLGLPTDTQYF
14 | TRBJ1-6 | NA | TRBV5-1 | NA | TGCGCCAGCAGTGCAGGGGCATATAATTCACCCCTCCACTTT | CASSAGAYNSPLHF
15 | TRBJ2-7 | NA | TRBV5-8 | TRBD1 | TGTGCCAGCATTCCGGGACAGGGGAGAAAGGCCGAGCAGTACTTC | CASIPGQGRKAEQYF
14 | TRBJ1-2 | NA | TRBV5-4 | NA | TGTGCCAGCAGCTGGACAGATGGGATGCGGAGCTACACCTTC | CASSWTDGMRSYTF
11 | TRBJ2-1 | NA | TRBV7-2 | NA | TGTGCCAGCAGCTCGGGAAATGAGCAGTTCTTC | CASSSGNEQFF
14 | TRBJ1-4 | NA | TRBV4-3 | NA | TGCGCCAGCAGCCAAGAAGGGGCTAATGAAAAACTGTTTTTT | CASSQEGANEKLFF
15 | TRBJ2-1 | NA | TRBV5-1 | NA | TGCGCCAGCAGTAAAGACCCGGAGTCCTACAATGAGCAGTTCTTC | CASSKDPESYNEQFF
17 | TRBJ2-2 | NA | TRBV29-1 | TRBD2 | TGCAGCGTTGAAGACCTTTTAGCGGGACGCGTCACCGGGGAGCTGTTTTTT | CSVEDLLAGRVTGELFF
12 | TRBJ2-7 | NA | TRBV6-5 | TRBD1 | TGTGCCAGCAGCCGAGGGACAGCCGAGCAGTACTTC | CASSRGTAEQYF
15 | TRBJ1-5 | NA | TRBV3-1/TRBV3-2 | NA | TGTGCCAGCAGCCAAGACCGAGATAGCAATCAGCCCCAGCATTTT | CASSQDRDSNQPQHF
15 | TRBJ2-3 | NA | TRBV6-5 | TRBD2 | TGTGCCAGCAATAGACTAGCCCGATCGGCAGATACGCAGTATTTT | CASNRLARSADTQYF
13 | TRBJ2-1 | few | TRBV10-1 | NA | TGCGCCAGCAGTGAGTCAGCGAGGGCTGAGCAGTTCTTC | CASSESARAEQFF
20 | TRBJ2-3 | NA | TRBV27 | TRBD2 | TGTGCCAGCAGCCCCCTACCTGGACTAGCGGGATGGCCTTCCACAGATACGCAGTATTTT | CASSPLPGLAGWPSTDTQYF
15 | TRBJ1-5 | NA | TRBV7-2 | NA | TGTGCCAGCAGCAACTCGTGGGGGAGGGGTCAGCCCCAGCATTTT | CASSNSWGRGQPQHF
13 | TRBJ1-6 | NA | TRBV12-3/TRBV12-4 | TRBD1 | TGTGCCAGCAGGGGGACAGGGGTATCACCCCTCCACTTT | CASRGTGVSPLHF
17 | TRBJ2-7 | NA | TRBV28 | TRBD1 | TGTGCCAGCAATGGTGGAATCGCGGGACAGGGTAAATACGAGCAGTACTTC | CASNGGIAGQGKYEQYF
15 | TRBJ1-5 | NA | TRBV28 | NA | TGTGCCAGCAGTTTGCGGCAGAGACCCAATCAGCCCCAGCATTTT | CASSLRQRPNQPQHF
13 | TRBJ1-1 | few | TRBV18 | NA | TGTGCCAGCTCACCGTCCTTAAAGGACGGGACTTTCTTT | CASSPSLKDGTFF
14 | TRBJ2-1 | NA | TRBV5-1 | TRBD2 | TGCGCCAGCAGCTTTCTAGCGGGAGTAGGTGAGCAGTTCTTC | CASSFLAGVGEQFF
17 | TRBJ1-6 | NA | TRBV27 | NA | TGTGCCAGCAGTTTAATCCGGCCCACTCCCGGCGGTTCACCCCTCCACTTT | CASSLIRPTPGGSPLHF
14 | TRBJ2-2 | few | TRBV2 | TRBD1 | TGTGCCAGCAGGCCCAGGGGGCTCCTAGGGGAGCTGTTTTTT | CASRPRGLLGELFF
13 | TRBJ1-1 | NA | TRBV3-1/TRBV3-2 | NA | TGTGCCAGCAGCCGACAGTCGAACACTGAAGCTTTCTTT | CASSRQSNTEAFF
15 | TRBJ1-1 | NA | TRBV3-1/TRBV3-2 | NA | TGTGCCAGCAGCTCAGACAGCCTAGGAAACACTGAAGCTTTCTTT | CASSSDSLGNTEAFF
17 | TRBJ2-5 | NA | TRBV11-2 | NA | TGTGCCAGCAGCTCCGCCCCGGTGACAGGACGTCGGGAGACCCAGTACTTC | CASSSAPVTGRRETQYF
14 | TRBJ1-2 | NA | TRBV3-1/TRBV3-2 | NA | TGTGCCAGCAGCCTCCGGACTCCCAACTATGGCTACACCTTC | CASSLRTPNYGYTF
13 | TRBJ2-7 | NA | TRBV2 | NA | TGTGCCAGCAGTGACAGTATTACCTACGAGCAGTACTTC | CASSDSITYEQYF
12 | TRBJ2-1 | NA | TRBV2 | NA | TGTGCCAGCGGGCTGTGGGGGGATGAGCAGTTCTTC | CASGLWGDEQFF
14 | TRBJ2-2 | once | TRBV30 | NA | TGTGCCTGGGGAGAGGACAGAGAAGTTGGGGAGCTGTTTTTT | CAWGEDREVGELFF
16 | TRBJ2-1 | NA | TRBV2 | NA | TGTGCCAGCAGTGAATGGGCTGGGAGCTCCTACAATGAGCAGTTCTTC | CASSEWAGSSYNEQFF
15 | TRBJ2-5 | once | TRBV18 | NA | TGTGCCAGCTCACCACGTGTGAGGAATCAAGAGACCCAGTACTTC | CASSPRVRNQETQYF
13 | TRBJ2-7 | NA | TRBV5-4 | NA | TGTGCCAGCAGCCGAGGGTTATCCTACGAGCAGTACTTC | CASSRGLSYEQYF
13 | TRBJ1-4 | NA | TRBV5-1 | NA | TGCGCCAGCAGCTTGGAGAAGCATGAAAAACTGTTTTTT | CASSLEKHEKLFF
15 | TRBJ1-1 | NA | TRBV9 | NA | TGTGCCAGCAGCGTAGCGAGGGGGGGGAACACTGAAGCTTTCTTT | CASSVARGGNTEAFF